The clone carrying this TCR beta chain has just a few counts. The CDR3 spans 13 residues. Trimming stripped 6 bases from V and 4 bases from J, with 12 bases between. Germline assignment: CDR1 MDHEN and CDR2 SYDVKM. TCRdb's copy holds only in-frame clones and misses some; the assay was immunoSEQ multiplex PCR. The table shows roughly 54,000 clones, with almost 85% occurring only once. The data were taken from a study of radiotherapy plus CTLA-4 blockade in lung cancer. The chain uses TRBV28 and TRBJ1-2; D may be TRBD1 (5 bases). The sample here was peripheral blood, taken from a patient treated with radiotherapy plus ipilimumab. This TCR was sampled from a human donor with non-small cell lung cancer whose response to radiotherapy plus ipilimumab could not be evaluated. The CDR3 DNA reads TGTGCCAGCAGAACTCAGGGTTCCTATGGCTACACCTTC. Protein sequence: CASRTQGSYGYTF.